The entry below gives a single T cell receptor (beta chain) sequence along with its context. The antigen remains unidentified. The data are from a study of cytomegalovirus exposure and HLA in healthy donors. General study points: Researchers had no immune exposure information except CMV serostatus available. With later analysis, a missense DCLRE1C variant became linked to TCR beta V- and J-gene trimming. Previously analyzed data showed that most TCR beta V segments were productive at a frequency of about 90% or about 30%. It was 150 or so TCR beta chains that were listed as cytomegalovirus-associated.

V gave up 4 bases and J gave up 6 bases, with 17 bases separating them. Germline V gene data show CDR1 as SGHRS and CDR2 as YFSETQ. This CDR3 region has 16 residues. 13 Jbeta primers and 60 Vbeta primers were used for the PCR. Assay: immunoSEQ multiplex PCR; the TCRdb copy retains only in-frame clones and omits some. The table includes about 130,000 clones, about 80% detected once. The J gene is TRBJ1-6, the V gene TRBV5-1; D is perhaps TRBD1 (6 bases). The receptor's source is a man in his thirties or forties in good health and CMV-seropositive. The source material was PBMCs. The CDR3 DNA reads as TGCGCCAGCAGCGAACGGTCAGGGGTTTCTAATTCACCCCTCCACTTT. Protein sequence: CASSERSGVSNSPLHF.